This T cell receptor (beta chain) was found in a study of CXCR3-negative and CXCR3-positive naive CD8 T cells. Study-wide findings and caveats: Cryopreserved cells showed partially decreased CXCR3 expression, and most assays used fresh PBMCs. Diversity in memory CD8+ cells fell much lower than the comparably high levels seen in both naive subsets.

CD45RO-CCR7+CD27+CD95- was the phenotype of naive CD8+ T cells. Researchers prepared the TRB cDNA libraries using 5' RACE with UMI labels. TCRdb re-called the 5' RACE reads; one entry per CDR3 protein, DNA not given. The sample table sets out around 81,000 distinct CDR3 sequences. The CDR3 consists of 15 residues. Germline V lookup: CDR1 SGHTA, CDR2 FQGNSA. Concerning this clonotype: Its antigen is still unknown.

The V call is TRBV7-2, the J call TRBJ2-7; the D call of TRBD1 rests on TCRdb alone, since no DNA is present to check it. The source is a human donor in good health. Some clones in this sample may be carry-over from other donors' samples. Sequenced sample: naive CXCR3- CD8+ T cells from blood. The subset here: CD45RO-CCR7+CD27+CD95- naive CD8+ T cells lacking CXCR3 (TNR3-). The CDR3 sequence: CASSSRTGGFYEQYF.